Many counts were recorded for the clone carrying this TCR beta chain. Antigen: not known. These data originate in a study of T cells in Graves' hyperthyroidism and ophthalmopathy. What was amplified from RNA transcripts were TCR beta CDR3 regions. The HTBI set primed first-round TCR CDR3 RT-PCR. One entry per CDR3 protein results from TCRdb running MiXCR on the multiplex PCR reads. Among some 500,000 distinct CDR3 sequences listed, roughly 16% were seen once. V lost 0 bases to trimming and J lost 3 bases; unmatched junction nucleotides: 4. CDR1 and CDR2 from the germline V gene are DFQATT and SNEGSKA (reference sequence). CDR3 length: 14 residues. Study outcomes and limitations: Most thyroid clonotypes expanded above 0.001 appeared in blood too.

Exclusion criteria comprised uncontrolled infection, other autoimmune disease, pregnancy or lactation. This chain uses TRBV20-1 with TRBJ2-7; 8 bases are shared with TRBD2. Material for sequencing was blood. The clonotype was recovered from a woman under 40 with Graves' ophthalmopathy. This CDR3 reads CSARDTGTSYEQYF. As DNA, the CDR3 is TGCAGTGCTAGAGACACCGGGACTAGCTACGAGCAGTACTTC.